The 31 T cell receptor beta chains given below trace back to one sample, sequenced in a study of molecular identifiers for immune sequencing clone quantification. TCRdb redid the calling of the PCR reads with MiXCR, one entry per CDR3 protein. Seen here are some 40,000 distinct CDR3 sequences, approximately 17% observed once, and the top ten hold 7.1%. Sequenced: naive CD8+ T cells from blood, with Jurkat cell RNA spiked in. Stated subset: FACS-sorted CD8+CD4-CCR7+CD45RA+ naive T cells. These receptors originate from a human donor in good health. Some libraries in this study had Jurkat cell RNA spiked in.

This clonotype was detected ten times or more. This chain uses TRBV4-1 with TRBJ2-7, with D possibly matching TRBD2 (6 bases). Deletions cut 2 bases from V and 0 bases from J, with 14 bases between. Germline V CDR1 and CDR2: MGHRA, YSYEKL. The CDR3 is made up of 16 amino acids. The CDR3 nucleotides read TGCGCCAGCAGCCAAAATCCCGGGAGTCCCTCCTACGAGCAGTACTTC. Encoded protein: CASSQNPGSPSYEQYF.

Worth noting for this clonotype: The final CDR3 position lacks the conserved phenylalanine or tryptophan, pointing to a likely read error. This chain connects TRBV11-2 to TRBJ1-1; 8 nucleotides agree with TRBD1. J gave up 4 bases and V 5 bases, and 12 bases lay outside the gene matches. Looked up from germline, CDR1 is SGHAT and CDR2 is FQNNGV. This CDR3 has 16 amino acids. CDR3 in amino acids: CASSRVRGQGGTEAFL. The CDR3 bases are TGTGCCAGCAGCCGTGTTCGTGGACAGGGAGGCACTGAAGCTTTCTTA.

This clonotype came up many times. J is TRBJ2-1 and V is TRBV5-1, with 10 bases lining up with TRBD2. The V gene's germline CDR1 is SGHRS and CDR2 YFSETQ. V lost 3 bases and J lost 6; bases outside the gene matches: 3. This CDR3 has 14 amino acids. CDR3 loop: CASSSRTSGNEQFF. CDR3 in DNA: TGCGCCAGCAGCTCACGGACTAGCGGCAATGAGCAGTTCTTC.

About this clonotype: A read error may be the cause here, since a much bigger clone is one base away. This rearrangement joins TRBV9 to TRBJ2-1, with D maybe TRBD1 (6 bases). The CDR3 has 13 amino acids. Per germline, CDR1 SGDLS and CDR2 YYNGEE. CDR3 DNA: TGTGCCGGCAGCGTGGCAGGGGCCGATGAGCAGTTCTTC. This codes for CAGSVAGADEQFF.

This clonotype has ten or more counts. V usage is TRBV4-3 and J usage is TRBJ2-3, with a possible D match to TRBD1 (5 bases). Trimming removed 3 bases from V and 9 bases from J, with 13 bases in between. CDR1 LGHNA and CDR2 YSLEER come from the germline V gene. The CDR3 sequence is 13 residues long. CDR3 loop: CASSQGLRITQYF. CDR3 sequence (DNA): TGCGCCAGCAGCCAGGGGCTTCGGATCACGCAGTATTTT.

Of note for this clonotype: A read error is possible here, since a much larger clone lies one base away. The CDR3 does not close with the conserved phenylalanine or tryptophan, likely indicating a read error. The gene calls are TRBV4-3 and TRBJ1-4; D unclear. With 1 base removed from V and 8 bases from J, the gap between germline ends came to 5 bases. Germline V CDR1 and CDR2: LGHNA, YSLEER. The CDR3 sequence is 12 residues long. As DNA, the CDR3 is TGCGCCAGCAGCCAAGGGAGCGAAAAACTGTTTTTA. Protein product: CASSQGSEKLFL.

This clonotype appeared many times. V usage is TRBV5-5 and J usage is TRBJ2-7, with unresolved D. The germline V gene has CDR1 SGHKS and CDR2 YYEKEE (reference sequence). The CDR3 covers 11 residues. Trimming shortened V by 0 bases and J by 5 bases, and 3 bases separated the two germline ends. The CDR3 region has the DNA TGTGCCAGCAGCTTGGTGAACGAGCAGTACTTC. Protein: CASSLVNEQYF.

The chain combines TRBV9 with TRBJ2-7, with 14 bases that match TRBD2. After removal of 4 bases from V and 2 bases from J, the junction contained 5 bases not matched to a gene. This CDR3 is built from 16 residues. The germline V gene encodes CDR1 SGDLS and CDR2 YYNGEE. This chain's CDR3 is CASSSGLAGVTYEQYF. The CDR3 bases are TGTGCCAGCAGCTCGGGACTAGCGGGAGTCACCTACGAGCAGTACTTC.

In this sample, this clonotype turned up many times. The chain employs TRBV7-9 and TRBJ2-5, with TRBD2 identical over 7 bases. The ends lost 5 bases at V and 2 bases at J; junction bases unmatched: 11. Germline V gives CDR1 SEHNR, CDR2 FQNEAQ (reference sequence). The CDR3 totals 16 residues. The CDR3 reads CASSPPLGGIQETQYF. DNA of the CDR3: TGTGCCAGCAGCCCCCCCCTGGGAGGGATACAAGAGACCCAGTACTTC.

The CDR3 protein is CASSFPAGGAYEQYF. In DNA form, the CDR3 reads TGTGCCAGCAGTTTCCCTGCGGGAGGAGCCTACGAGCAGTACTTC. The genes are TRBV28 and TRBJ2-7; 8 bases match TRBD2. Germline values: CDR1 MDHEN, CDR2 SYDVKM. The CDR3 runs 15 residues. V lost 3 bases and J lost 2; bases outside the gene matches: 6.

This clonotype has a count of ten or more. This chain links TRBV7-8 with TRBJ2-3; D is undetermined. From germline, CDR1 is SGHVS and CDR2 FQNEAQ. This CDR3 is built from 14 residues. Trimming took 0 bases from V and 0 from J, leaving 4 bases between them. CDR3 region: CASSLADSTDTQYF. The CDR3 DNA sequence: TGTGCCAGCAGCTTAGCGGACAGCACAGATACGCAGTATTTT.

In its sample, this clonotype was seen many times. The junction does not match germline at one end; this may be a read error. J is TRBJ2-2 and V is TRBV12-5, with TRBD1 as a possible D gene (5 bases). The CDR3 runs to 17 residues. The V gene's germline CDR1 is LGHNT and CDR2 FRNRAP. DNA for the CDR3: TGTGCTAGTGATTTGTTGTGTCTGGGGCGCCGGACCGGGGAGCTGTTTTTT. It is translated as CASDLLCLGRRTGELFF.

The chain combines TRBV5-4 with TRBJ2-3; TRBD2 matches at 8 bases. V shed 4 bases and J 5 bases; nucleotides not matched to a gene: 9. CDR3 length equals 15 residues. Germline loops: CDR1 SGHNT, CDR2 YYREEE (reference sequence). This CDR3 is CASSQSGSEGDTQYF. CDR3 DNA sequence: TGTGCCAGCAGCCAGAGCGGGAGTGAAGGAGATACGCAGTATTTT.

This clonotype was counted many times. V and J are TRBV24-1 and TRBJ2-1, with a weak D call TRBD1 (6 bases). From germline, CDR1 is KGHDR and CDR2 SFDVKD. The CDR3 extends over 13 amino acids. V gave up 2 bases and J gave up 8 bases, with 9 bases separating them. CDR3 coding DNA: TGTGCCACCAGTGATTGGGGGCTCGATGAGCAGTTCTTC. It encodes CATSDWGLDEQFF.

The chain is built from TRBV27 and TRBJ2-7; TRBD2 agrees at 9 bases. The CDR3 is made up of 15 amino acids. Per the germline V gene, CDR1 is MNHEY and CDR2 is SMNVEV (reference sequence). V lost 0 bases to trimming and J lost 3 bases; unmatched junction nucleotides: 3. In nucleotides, the CDR3 is TGTGCCAGCAGTTTATCTAGCGGGGGATTCTACGAGCAGTACTTC. It specifies CASSLSSGGFYEQYF.

This chain joins TRBV29-1 and TRBJ1-2; D is uncertain. The CDR3 is made up of 13 amino acids. V lost 0 bases and J lost 5, with 10 bases in between. Germline loops: CDR1 SQVTM, CDR2 ANQGSEA. The CDR3 loop is CSVEDTRGYGYTF. CDR3 coding DNA: TGCAGCGTTGAAGATACCCGGGGATATGGCTACACCTTC.

CDR3 amino acids: CASSPILSSYNEQFF. As DNA, the CDR3 is TGTGCCAGCAGCCCGATTTTGAGCTCCTACAATGAGCAGTTCTTC. The chain couples TRBV7-2 to TRBJ2-1; no reliable D call. The CDR3 totals 15 residues. Germline-derived CDR1 and CDR2 are SGHTA and FQGNSA. Between the trimmed V and J ends, which lost 5 bases and 0 bases, there was a span of 11 bases. Together with reference TRBV7-2 and TRBJ2-1, the CDR3 gives the full variable domain: GAGVSQSPSNKVTEKGKDVELRCDPISGHTALYWYRQSLGQGLEFLIYFQGNSAPDKSGLPSDRFSAERTGGSVSTLTIQRTQQEDSAVYLCASSPILSSYNEQFFGPGTRLTVL.

At least ten counts were recorded for this clonotype. This chain links TRBV5-5 with TRBJ2-2; D perhaps matches TRBD1 (6 bases). Germline loops: CDR1 SGHKS, CDR2 YYEKEE (reference sequence). The CDR3 has 15 amino acids. Trimming left V 3 bases short and J 0 bases short, with 9 bases between. The CDR3 DNA sequence: TGTGCCAGCAGCTCGGGGACAACGAACACCGGGGAGCTGTTTTTT. Its translation: CASSSGTTNTGELFF.

This clonotype was seen just once. The germline gene is not matched at one end of the junction; a read error may be the cause. The chain carries TRBV5-6 and TRBJ1-5; a possible D gene is TRBD1 (5 bases). This CDR3 comprises 12 residues. Germline lookup yields CDR1 SGHDT and CDR2 YYEEEE. CDR3 amino acids: CACSNRQQPQHF. The DNA for the CDR3 is TGTGCCTGCAGCAACCGACAGCAGCCCCAGCATTTT.

This clonotype was recorded many times. The rearrangement uses TRBV27 and TRBJ2-3, with a tentative D call TRBD1 (5 bases). CDR1 is MNHEY, CDR2 SMNVEV, per germline (reference sequence). V was shortened by 5 bases and J by 2 bases, with 20 bases between the two germline ends. The CDR3 is 17 residues long. CDR3 loop: CASSPLSYRGTTDTQYF. The CDR3 region has the DNA TGTGCCAGCAGTCCCCTCTCGTATAGGGGAACCACAGATACGCAGTATTTT.

This clonotype was counted ten times or more. The gene calls are TRBV20-1 and TRBJ1-2; 8 bases agree with TRBD1. CDR1 is DFQATT, CDR2 SNEGSKA, per germline (reference sequence). J gave up 4 bases and V 5 bases, and 6 bases lay outside the gene matches. The length of the CDR3 is 13 residues. As DNA, the CDR3 is TGCAGTGCTGTAGGGACAGGCCTCTATGGCTACACCTTC. This sequence encodes CSAVGTGLYGYTF.

Here the CDR3 reads CASSKGDSDTEAFF. CDR3 in DNA: TGTGCCAGCAGCAAAGGGGACAGTGACACTGAAGCTTTCTTT. This rearrangement joins TRBV9 to TRBJ1-1; 7 bases are a match to TRBD1. The CDR3 length is 14 residues. After removal of 4 bases from V and 3 bases from J, the junction contained 6 bases not matched to a gene. The germline V gene has CDR1 SGDLS and CDR2 YYNGEE.

This clonotype was recorded many times. The chain couples TRBV25-1 to TRBJ2-7; a possible D gene is TRBD1 (5 bases). V was trimmed by 4 bases and J by 5 bases, leaving 12 bases between them. The CDR3 is made up of 13 amino acids. CDR1 and CDR2 (germline): MGHDK, SYGVNS. The CDR3 reads CASSGLQGHEQYF. The CDR3 DNA sequence: TGTGCCAGCAGTGGCCTGCAGGGTCACGAGCAGTACTTC.

This clonotype was counted many times. This chain connects TRBV2 to TRBJ2-7; D ambiguous. From germline, CDR1 is SNHLY and CDR2 FYNNEI. The CDR3 contains 12 residues. Trimming cost V 7 bases and J 3 bases, with 10 bases left between them. The CDR3 DNA is TGTGCCAGCACTAGTCCGATCTACGAGCAGTACTTC. Protein product: CASTSPIYEQYF.

There are many counts of this clonotype. The chain links TRBV7-7 to TRBJ2-1, with TRBD1 matching over 8 bases. V was clipped by 4 bases and J by 9 bases; unmatched bases: 23. The CDR3 spans 19 residues. Per the germline V gene, CDR1 is SSHAT and CDR2 is FNYEAQ (reference sequence). The DNA for the CDR3 is TGTGCCAGCAGCTCCTACCCTCTGGACAGGGAATGTATGCGGGTTGAGCAGTTCTTC. Its protein product is CASSSYPLDRECMRVEQFF. Complete variable domain (other parts from reference TRBV7-7 and TRBJ2-1): GAGVSQSPRYKVTKRGQDVTLRCDPISSHATLYWYQQALGQGPEFLTYFNYEAQPDKSGLPSDRFSAERPEGSISTLTIQRTEQRDSAMYRCASSSYPLDRECMRVEQFFGPGTRLTVL.

This clonotype has at least ten counts. The V and J genes are TRBV28 and TRBJ2-7; TRBD2 aligns across 12 bases. CDR1 is MDHEN, CDR2 SYDVKM, per germline. This CDR3 region has 15 residues. V gave up 3 bases and J gave up 7 bases; unmatched junction bases: 7. The CDR3 region has the DNA TGTGCCAGCAGTTTTCGACTAGCGGGAGTCCGGGAGCAGTACTTC. Its translation is CASSFRLAGVREQYF. Supplemented by reference TRBV28 and TRBJ2-7, the full variable domain reads DVKVTQSSRYLVKRTGEKVFLECVQDMDHENMFWYRQDPGLGLRLIYFSYDVKMKEKGDIPEGYSVSREKKERFSLILESASTNQTSMYLCASSFRLAGVREQYFGPGTRLTVT.

This clonotype was observed many times. The rearrangement links TRBV12-3 or TRBV12-4 to TRBJ2-7; D is perhaps TRBD1 (6 bases). This CDR3 has 13 amino acids. The ends were cut back, 5 bases at V and 6 bases at J, with 14 bases in the middle. The CDR3 DNA sequence: TGTGCCAGCAGTGCCGGGACATCGGTCGAGCAGTACTTC. Translating it yields CASSAGTSVEQYF.

This clonotype was observed many times. The chain combines TRBV13 with TRBJ2-3; no reliable D call. Per the germline V gene, CDR1 is PRHDT and CDR2 is FYEKMQ (reference sequence). The CDR3 has 15 amino acids. Trimming took 8 bases from V and 0 from J, leaving 15 bases between them. CDR3 coding DNA: TGTGCCAGCCAGAATGGCGGCTCTAGCACAGATACGCAGTATTTT. The encoded protein is CASQNGGSSTDTQYF.

This clonotype was picked up many times. This chain links TRBV7-2 with TRBJ1-1; D might be TRBD1 (6 bases). Trimming stripped 5 bases from V and 8 bases from J, with 12 bases between. This CDR3 has 12 residues. Germline-derived CDR1 and CDR2 are SGHTA and FQGNSA. The CDR3: CASSQGGPEAFF. In DNA, the CDR3 is TGTGCCAGCAGCCAAGGGGGTCCCGAAGCTTTCTTT. The full variable domain, its missing parts supplied by reference TRBV7-2 and TRBJ1-1, is GAGVSQSPSNKVTEKGKDVELRCDPISGHTALYWYRQSLGQGLEFLIYFQGNSAPDKSGLPSDRFSAERTGGSVSTLTIQRTQQEDSAVYLCASSQGGPEAFFGQGTRLTVV.

Comments on this clonotype: A much larger clone sits a single nucleotide away, making a read error possible. The gene calls are TRBV12-3 or TRBV12-4 and TRBJ2-5; D is ambiguous. The CDR3 extends over 16 amino acids. The germline V and J ends were trimmed by 7 bases and 9 bases, with 27 bases remaining between them. The CDR3 protein is CASNPGPAPRAGAQYF. CDR3 in DNA: TGTGCCAGCAACCCTGGCCCAGCGCCCAGAGCTGGGGCCCAGTACTTC.

In its sample, this clonotype was seen many times. The CDR3 sequence: CASSQEPAGARVYNYGYTF. CDR3 sequence (DNA): TGCGCCAGCAGCCAAGAGCCGGCCGGGGCGCGGGTATATAACTATGGCTACACCTTC. The rearrangement uses TRBV4-3 and TRBJ1-2; D may be TRBD1 (5 bases). V shed 0 bases and J shed 1 base, with 21 bases lying between them. CDR1 is LGHNA, CDR2 YSLEER, per germline. The CDR3 contains 19 residues.